What follows are 8 T cell receptor beta chains derived from one specimen sequenced in a study of a mutant IDH1 vaccine in newly diagnosed glioma. No antigen has been assigned to these receptors. Sample time point: week 35, safety follow-up. A single vaccine dose contained 300 ug of mutant IDH1 20-mer peptide, and topical imiquimod was used with it. This table comes from immunoSEQ multiplex PCR, and its TCRdb copy is limited to in-frame clones, with some not included. The table has about 56,000 clones, about 86% seen once; the top ten hold roughly 1.5%. Here the sequenced sample was PBMCs, taken from a glioma patient whose treatment included an IDH1 peptide vaccine. The source is a man in his forties or fifties with glioma.

V and J are TRBV7-9 and TRBJ2-2; D gene ambiguous. The germline V and J ends were trimmed by 6 bases and 6 bases, with 8 bases remaining between them. Germline V gene data show CDR1 as SEHNR and CDR2 as FQNEAQ (reference sequence). This CDR3 is built from 12 residues. The CDR3 nucleotides read TGTGCCAGCAGACCCAAGCCCGGGGAGCTGTTTTTT. Its protein product is CASRPKPGELFF.

V and J are TRBV6-5 and TRBJ2-5; 8 nucleotides line up with TRBD2. The CDR3 length is 12 residues. V shed 8 bases, J shed 4 bases, and the junction held 3 bases outside the gene matches. CDR1 MNHEY and CDR2 SVGAGI come from the germline V gene. The CDR3 DNA follows: TGTGCCAGCCGAAGCGGGAGAGAGACCCAGTACTTC. Translated, it gives CASRSGRETQYF.

The chain is built from TRBV2 and TRBJ1-2; D is perhaps TRBD1 (5 bases). The CDR3 has 16 amino acids. Trimming took 0 bases from V and 5 from J, leaving 16 bases between them. Germline CDR1 reads SNHLY; CDR2 reads FYNNEI. This CDR3 reads CASSEAPTGRLYGYTF. The CDR3 DNA follows: TGTGCCAGCAGTGAAGCTCCGACGGGGCGCCTGTATGGCTACACCTTC.

The table lists this clone with a few counts. The chain is built from TRBV29-1 and TRBJ1-1; 7 positions agree with TRBD1. The CDR3 covers 12 residues. V lost 2 bases, J lost 5 bases, and 2 bases stayed unmatched. Per germline, CDR1 SQVTM and CDR2 ANQGSEA. The CDR3 protein is CSVEPGGTEAFF. In DNA form, the CDR3 reads TGCAGCGTTGAACCAGGGGGAACTGAAGCTTTCTTT. Full variable domain (outside the CDR3, taken from reference TRBV29-1 and TRBJ1-1): SAVISQKPSRDICQRGTSLTIQCQVDSQVTMMFWYRQQPGQSLTLIATANQGSEATYESGFVIDKFPISRPNLTFSTLTVSNMSPEDSSIYLCSVEPGGTEAFFGQGTRLTVV.

The J gene is TRBJ2-7, the V gene TRBV7-3; possibly TRBD1 for D (5 bases). This CDR3 has 14 amino acids. Germline V gives CDR1 SGHTA, CDR2 FQGTGA. V gave up 5 bases and J gave up 0 bases, with 11 bases separating them. This CDR3 is CASSPTGFSYEQYF. CDR3 in DNA: TGTGCCAGCAGCCCAACAGGTTTCTCCTACGAGCAGTACTTC. The whole variable domain, filled in from reference TRBV7-3 and TRBJ2-7, reads GAGVSQTPSNKVTEKGKYVELRCDPISGHTALYWYRQSLGQGPEFLIYFQGTGAADDSGLPNDRFFAVRPEGSVSTLKIQRTERGDSAVYLCASSPTGFSYEQYFGPGTRLTVT.

This sequence joins TRBV18 and TRBJ2-7; D perhaps matches TRBD2 (5 bases). The CDR3 runs 14 residues. Germline loops: CDR1 KGHSH, CDR2 LQKENI. Trimming stripped 2 bases from V and 6 bases from J, with 14 bases between. CDR3 sequence: CASSPSGPGGEQYF. For the CDR3, the DNA is TGTGCCAGCTCACCATCCGGACCCGGAGGCGAGCAGTACTTC.

The chain combines TRBV27 with TRBJ2-7; D gene uncertain. The CDR3 extends over 15 amino acids. CDR1 and CDR2 from the germline V gene are MNHEY and SMNVEV (reference sequence). Trimming removed 6 bases from V and 3 bases from J, with 18 bases in between. The chain's CDR3 is CASRPNILNFYEQYF. The CDR3 coding sequence is TGTGCCAGCAGGCCGAACATCCTCAACTTCTACGAGCAGTACTTC.

The chain combines TRBV18 with TRBJ2-5; D is possibly TRBD1 or TRBD2 (6 bases each). Per germline, CDR1 KGHSH and CDR2 LQKENI. This CDR3 comprises 16 residues. The V end lost 0 bases, the J end lost 5 bases, and 16 bases lay between the germline ends. CDR3 region: CASSPPGNRGRETQYF. CDR3 coding DNA: TGTGCCAGCTCACCACCCGGTAATCGGGGGCGCGAGACCCAGTACTTC.